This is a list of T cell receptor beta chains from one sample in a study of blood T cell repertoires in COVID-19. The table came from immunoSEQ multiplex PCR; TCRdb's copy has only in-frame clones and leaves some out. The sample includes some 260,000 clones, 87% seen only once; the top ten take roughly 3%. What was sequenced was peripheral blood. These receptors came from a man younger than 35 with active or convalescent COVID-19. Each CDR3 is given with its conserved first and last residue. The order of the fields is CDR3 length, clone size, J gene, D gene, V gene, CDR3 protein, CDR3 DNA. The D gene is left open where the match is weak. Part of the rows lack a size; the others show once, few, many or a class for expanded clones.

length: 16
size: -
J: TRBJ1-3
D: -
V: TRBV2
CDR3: CASSDGRRYSGNTIYF
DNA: TGTGCCAGCAGTGATGGGAGAAGGTATTCTGGAAACACCATATATTTT

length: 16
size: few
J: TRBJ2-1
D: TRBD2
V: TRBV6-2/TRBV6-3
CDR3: CASSYSGRLSYNEQFF
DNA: TGTGCCAGCAGTTACAGCGGGAGGCTCTCCTACAATGAGCAGTTCTTC

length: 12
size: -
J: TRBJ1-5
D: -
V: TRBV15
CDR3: CATSSGRQPQHF
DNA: TGTGCCACCAGCTCAGGGCGTCAGCCCCAGCATTTT

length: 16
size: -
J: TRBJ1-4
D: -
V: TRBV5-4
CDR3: CASSLGGSSTNEKLFF
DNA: TGTGCCAGCAGCTTGGGTGGCTCCTCAACTAATGAAAAACTGTTTTTT

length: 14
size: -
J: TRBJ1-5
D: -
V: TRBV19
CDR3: CASSIGGGDQPQHF
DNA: TGTGCCAGTAGTATAGGAGGCGGGGATCAGCCCCAGCATTTT

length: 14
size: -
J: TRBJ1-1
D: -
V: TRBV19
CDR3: CASRPPPQATEAFF
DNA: TGTGCCAGTAGACCCCCCCCGCAGGCGACTGAAGCTTTCTTT

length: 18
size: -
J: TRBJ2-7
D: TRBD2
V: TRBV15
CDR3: CATSRDWASGRGTYEQYF
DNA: TGTGCCACCAGCAGAGATTGGGCTAGCGGGAGGGGGACCTACGAGCAGTACTTC

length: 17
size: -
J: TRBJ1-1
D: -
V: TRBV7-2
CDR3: CASSSYGRVSYNTEAFF
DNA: TGTGCCAGCAGCTCCTACGGCAGGGTCAGCTATAACACTGAAGCTTTCTTT

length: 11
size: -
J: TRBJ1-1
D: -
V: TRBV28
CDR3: CASSPNYRAFF
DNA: TGTGCCAGCAGTCCAAACTACAGGGCTTTCTTT

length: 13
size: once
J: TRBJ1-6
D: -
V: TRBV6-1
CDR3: CASSEVSNSPLHF
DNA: TGTGCCAGCAGTGAAGTTAGTAATTCACCCCTCCACTTT

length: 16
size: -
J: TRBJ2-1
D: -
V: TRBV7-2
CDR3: CASSLEGGLSYNEQFF
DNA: TGTGCCAGCAGCTTAGAGGGGGGGCTCTCCTACAATGAGCAGTTCTTC

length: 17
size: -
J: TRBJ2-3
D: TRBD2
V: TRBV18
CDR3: CASSPRALAGTTDTQYF
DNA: TGTGCCAGCTCACCCCGGGCACTAGCGGGCACCACAGATACGCAGTATTTT

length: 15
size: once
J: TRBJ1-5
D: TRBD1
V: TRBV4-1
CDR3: CASSQDTGGWQPQHF
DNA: TGCGCCAGCAGCCAAGACACAGGGGGCTGGCAGCCCCAGCATTTT

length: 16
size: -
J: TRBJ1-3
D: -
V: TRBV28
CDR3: CASSSQPGGSGNTIYF
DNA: TGTGCCAGCAGTTCCCAGCCGGGAGGGTCTGGAAACACCATATATTTT

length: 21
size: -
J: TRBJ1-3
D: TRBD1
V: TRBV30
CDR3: CAWSGTGFTFPRARRGNTIYF
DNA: TGTGCCTGGAGTGGGACAGGGTTTACGTTCCCTCGCGCCCGGAGGGGAAACACCATATATTTT

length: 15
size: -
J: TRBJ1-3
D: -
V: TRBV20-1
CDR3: CSASSFGQTGNTIYF
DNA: TGCAGTGCTAGTTCCTTCGGACAAACTGGAAACACCATATATTTT

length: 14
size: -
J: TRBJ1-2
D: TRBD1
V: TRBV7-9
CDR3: CASTRQGSIYGYTF
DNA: TGTGCCAGCACGCGACAGGGGAGTATCTATGGCTACACCTTC

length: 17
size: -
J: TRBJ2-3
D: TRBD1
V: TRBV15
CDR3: CATSRDPDRGWTDTQYF
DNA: TGTGCCACCAGCAGAGATCCGGACAGGGGGTGGACAGATACGCAGTATTTT

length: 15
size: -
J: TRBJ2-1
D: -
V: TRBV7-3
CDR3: CASSLGAPSYNEQFF
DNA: TGTGCCAGCAGCTTGGGGGCCCCCTCCTACAATGAGCAGTTCTTC

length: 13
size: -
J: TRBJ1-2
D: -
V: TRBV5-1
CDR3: CASSPQGLSGYTF
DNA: TGCGCCAGCAGCCCCCAGGGGTTATCTGGCTACACCTTC

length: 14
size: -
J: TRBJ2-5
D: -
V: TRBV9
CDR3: CASSVVPSQETQYF
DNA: TGTGCCAGCAGCGTAGTTCCTAGCCAAGAGACCCAGTACTTC

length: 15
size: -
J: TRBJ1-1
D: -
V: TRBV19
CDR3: CASSIVHRANTEAFF
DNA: TGTGCCAGTAGTATAGTTCACAGGGCGAACACTGAAGCTTTCTTT

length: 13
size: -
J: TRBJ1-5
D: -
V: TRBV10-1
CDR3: CASSVFGSQPQHF
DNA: TGCGCCAGCAGTGTATTCGGTTCTCAGCCCCAGCATTTT

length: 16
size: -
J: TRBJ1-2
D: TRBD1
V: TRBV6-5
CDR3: CASRYLTGGAGYGYTF
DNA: TGTGCCAGCAGGTACCTTACAGGGGGCGCAGGCTATGGCTACACCTTC

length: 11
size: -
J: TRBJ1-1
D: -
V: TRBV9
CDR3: CASWQRYEAFF
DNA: TGTGCCAGCTGGCAGAGGTATGAAGCTTTCTTT

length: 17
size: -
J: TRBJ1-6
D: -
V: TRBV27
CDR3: CASKQGEESSYNSPLHF
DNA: TGTGCCAGCAAGCAAGGGGAAGAAAGCTCCTATAATTCACCCCTCCACTTT

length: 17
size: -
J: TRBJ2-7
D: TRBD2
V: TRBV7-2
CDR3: CASSLMIAGQGSYEQYF
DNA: TGTGCCAGCAGCTTAATGATAGCGGGACAAGGATCATACGAGCAGTACTTC

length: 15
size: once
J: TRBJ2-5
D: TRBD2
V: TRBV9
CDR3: CASSESGGAVETQYF
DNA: TGTGCCAGCAGCGAAAGCGGGGGGGCCGTGGAGACCCAGTACTTC

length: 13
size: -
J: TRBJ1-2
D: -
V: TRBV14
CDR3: CASSPQTGLGYTF
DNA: TGTGCCAGCAGCCCTCAGACAGGTTTGGGCTACACCTTC

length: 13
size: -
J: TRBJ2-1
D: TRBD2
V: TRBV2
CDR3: CASSADRTSRRFF
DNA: TGTGCCAGCAGTGCCGACCGGACTAGCCGTAGGTTCTTC